A single sample gave rise to the 25 T cell receptor beta chains below, sequenced in a study of early T cells in non-severe SARS-CoV-2 infection. TCRdb redid the calling of the 5' RACE reads with MiXCR, one entry per CDR3 protein. Found here are more than 55,000 distinct CDR3 sequences, 4.5% to 7.5% of them singletons; the top ten hold less than 3.5%. The sample here was whole blood, taken at baseline. The receptors come from an adult who was a healthcare worker with PCR-confirmed SARS-CoV-2 infection or an uninfected control (not recorded which).

The sample holds a few counts of this clonotype. For the CDR3, the DNA is TGTGCCAGCAGTTTAGAGGGACATCAGCCCCAGCATTTT. Translation: CASSLEGHQPQHF. The chain is built from TRBV27 and TRBJ1-5, with D tentatively TRBD1 (5 bases). V was cut by 2 bases and J by 5 bases, with 7 bases left in between. Germline-derived CDR1 and CDR2 are MNHEY and SMNVEV (reference sequence). The CDR3 has 13 residues.

This clonotype has ten or more counts. The CDR3 nucleotides read TGTGCCAGCAGCTTGGGACAGGGATTGTTAGGCCAGCCCCAGCATTTT. As protein: CASSLGQGLLGQPQHF. This chain links TRBV5-6 with TRBJ1-5; 7 nucleotides align to TRBD1. This CDR3 is built from 16 residues. Germline V gene sequence: CDR1 SGHDT, CDR2 YYEEEE. V trimming: 0 bases; J trimming: 7 bases; junction bases outside the gene matches: 10.

This clonotype occurred many times. This chain links TRBV4-3 with TRBJ2-3, with TRBD2 identical over 9 bases. Per the germline V gene, CDR1 is LGHNA and CDR2 is YSLEER. The ends lost 0 bases at V and 7 bases at J; junction bases unmatched: 8. CDR3 length equals 16 residues. The CDR3 here is CASSQETAGGPNTQYF. In DNA form, the CDR3 reads TGCGCCAGCAGCCAAGAGACGGCGGGAGGGCCAAATACGCAGTATTTT.

This clonotype turned up a few times. V is TRBV7-9 and J is TRBJ2-7, with D tentatively TRBD1 or TRBD2 (5 bases each). CDR3 size: 13 residues. V gave up 3 bases and J gave up 7 bases, with 13 bases separating them. The germline gives CDR1 SEHNR, CDR2 FQNEAQ (reference sequence). The CDR3 sequence: CASSFLDTGEQYF. Written as DNA, the CDR3 is TGTGCCAGCAGCTTTTTGGACACGGGGGAGCAGTACTTC.

This clonotype occurred many times. This chain links TRBV6-2 or TRBV6-3 with TRBJ2-3; a possible D gene is TRBD1 (5 bases). The length of the CDR3 is 14 residues. Between the trimmed V and J ends, which lost 4 bases and 2 bases, there was a span of 10 bases. Germline assignment: CDR1 MNHEY and CDR2 SVGEGT. DNA of the CDR3: TGTGCCAGCAGTTCGTGGACACTCACAGATACGCAGTATTTT. Its protein is CASSSWTLTDTQYF.

This chain connects TRBV29-1 to TRBJ1-4; TRBD1 matches at 8 bases. V shed 6 bases, J shed 3 bases, and the junction held 3 bases outside the gene matches. The CDR3 length is 13 residues. Germline CDR1 reads SQVTM; CDR2 reads ANQGSEA. The CDR3 coding sequence is TGCAGCGTGCAGGGGGCGGCTAATGAAAAACTGTTTTTT. It yields the protein CSVQGAANEKLFF. The variable domain in full, completed from reference TRBV29-1 and TRBJ1-4, reads SAVISQKPSRDICQRGTSLTIQCQVDSQVTMMFWYRQQPGQSLTLIATANQGSEATYESGFVIDKFPISRPNLTFSTLTVSNMSPEDSSIYLCSVQGAANEKLFFGSGTQLSVL.

This clonotype was observed many times. The rearrangement uses TRBV5-1 and TRBJ2-3; 13 bases map to TRBD2. Germline V gene data show CDR1 as SGHRS and CDR2 as YFSETQ. The CDR3 length is 16 residues. V was pared by 4 bases and J by 4 bases, with 6 bases of the junction left unmatched. In DNA form, the CDR3 reads TGCGCCAGCAGCGAAGGACTAGCGGGAGTCGCAGATACGCAGTATTTT. This gives the protein CASSEGLAGVADTQYF.

This clonotype was recorded many times. The J gene is TRBJ2-1, the V gene TRBV6-2 or TRBV6-3; D is unresolved. V was trimmed by 2 bases and J by 5 bases, leaving 16 bases between them. CDR1 is MNHEY, CDR2 SVGEGT, per germline. This CDR3 has 16 amino acids. DNA for the CDR3: TGTGCCAGCAGTTACCCCGAGTCCATTCTCCACAATGAGCAGTTCTTC. Its protein product is CASSYPESILHNEQFF.

The rearrangement joins TRBV27 to TRBJ1-2; TRBD1 might be the D (5 bases). V lost 4 bases to trimming and J lost 2 bases, with 5 bases between them. This CDR3 is 12 amino acids long. Germline CDR1 reads MNHEY; CDR2 reads SMNVEV (reference sequence). CDR3 nucleotides: TGTGCCAGCAGTTCAGGGAACTATGGCTACACCTTC. This sequence encodes CASSSGNYGYTF.

This clonotype was detected many times. This chain joins TRBV28 and TRBJ2-1, with a weak D call TRBD1 (5 bases). Trimming removed 2 bases at V and 8 bases at J, with 13 bases between. The CDR3 sequence is 14 residues long. Looked up from germline, CDR1 is MDHEN and CDR2 is SYDVKM. The CDR3 region is CASSLLQGLDEQFF. As DNA, the CDR3 is TGTGCCAGCAGTTTACTTCAGGGTCTAGATGAGCAGTTCTTC.

V and J are TRBV7-6 and TRBJ2-5, with 9 bases matching TRBD2. CDR1 SGHVS and CDR2 FNYEAQ come from the germline V gene. The trim removed 6 bases at V and 4 bases at J, leaving 3 bases unmatched. This CDR3 comprises 13 residues. CDR3: CASRKLAGETQYF. In DNA form, the CDR3 reads TGTGCCAGCAGGAAACTAGCGGGAGAGACCCAGTACTTC.

The table lists this clonotype with a few counts. The rearrangement joins TRBV3-1 to TRBJ2-7; D is ambiguous. The CDR3 is made up of 13 amino acids. CDR1 is LGHDT and CDR2 is YNNKEL in the germline V gene (reference sequence). The ends were cut back, 0 bases at V and 5 bases at J, with 8 bases in the middle. The CDR3: CASSQDVANEQYF. The DNA of the CDR3 is TGTGCCAGCAGCCAAGATGTGGCTAACGAGCAGTACTTC.

This clonotype has a count of ten or more. This sequence joins TRBV29-1 and TRBJ2-3; D is perhaps TRBD1 (5 bases). The CDR3 is 13 residues long. With 2 bases removed from V and 2 bases from J, the gap between germline ends came to 8 bases. Germline CDR1 is SQVTM and CDR2 is ANQGSEA. CDR3: CSVEPDNTDTQYF. Here the CDR3 DNA reads TGCAGCGTTGAACCGGACAACACAGATACGCAGTATTTT.

Concerning this clonotype: Just one base apart from a much larger clone, this may be a read error. The chain links TRBV2 to TRBJ2-3; a possible D gene is TRBD2 (6 bases). This CDR3 is 14 amino acids long. Germline loops: CDR1 SNHLY, CDR2 FYNNEI. The CDR3 nucleotides are TGTGTCAGCAGTGGGGGACTTATAACAGATACGCAGTATTTT. It encodes CVSSGGLITDTQYF.

The rearrangement joins TRBV7-9 to TRBJ2-3, with 16 bases aligning to TRBD2. This CDR3 has 20 residues. The V gene end was trimmed by 5 bases and the J gene end by 7 bases; junction bases not matched to a gene: 18. Germline CDR1 SEHNR, CDR2 FQNEAQ (reference sequence). The CDR3 loop is CASSPSPGTSGRAGINTQYF. DNA of the CDR3: TGTGCCAGCAGCCCCAGTCCCGGGACTAGCGGGAGGGCCGGTATAAATACGCAGTATTTT.

This clonotype was seen repeatedly, ten times or more. The chain links TRBV29-1 to TRBJ1-2, with TRBD1 as a possible D gene (6 bases). This CDR3 comprises 13 residues. Germline CDR1 reads SQVTM; CDR2 reads ANQGSEA. Deletions cut 6 bases from V and 1 base from J, with 12 bases between. CDR3: CSVMTGDNYGYTF. For the CDR3, the DNA is TGCAGCGTGATGACAGGAGATAACTATGGCTACACCTTC.

This clonotype was found many times. CDR3 sequence (DNA): TGCAGTGCTTTCCCCAGGGGGGCGCAAACTGAAGCTTTCTTT. Protein sequence: CSAFPRGAQTEAFF. This chain connects TRBV20-1 to TRBJ1-1; 7 bases line up with TRBD1. V lost 5 bases, J lost 5 bases, and 11 bases stayed unmatched. The CDR3 is 14 residues long. Per germline, CDR1 DFQATT and CDR2 SNEGSKA (reference sequence).

This clonotype was seen ten or more times. The chain links TRBV5-1 to TRBJ1-6; TRBD1 agrees at 8 bases. This CDR3 is 13 amino acids long. Germline values: CDR1 SGHRS, CDR2 YFSETQ. The junction had 2 bases not matched to a gene; V was cut back by 3 bases and J by 9 bases. In DNA, the CDR3 is TGCGCCAGCAGCTCAGGGGGCGGTTCACCCCTCCACTTT. Residues: CASSSGGGSPLHF.

This clonotype has more than one count but fewer than ten. The chain joins TRBV9 to TRBJ2-5; 8 bases match TRBD1. The V gene's germline CDR1 is SGDLS and CDR2 YYNGEE. V lost 2 bases and J lost 0; bases outside the gene matches: 3. This CDR3 has 15 residues. The CDR3 reads CASSVGTGDQETQYF. DNA of the CDR3: TGTGCCAGCAGCGTCGGGACAGGAGACCAAGAGACCCAGTACTTC.

V gene TRBV20-1 combines with J gene TRBJ2-1; TRBD2 matches 11 bases. The germline V gene encodes CDR1 DFQATT and CDR2 SNEGSKA (reference sequence). The junction had 6 bases not matched to a gene; V was cut back by 5 bases and J by 0 bases. The CDR3 totals 16 residues. The CDR3 loop is CSAPRLAGSSYNEQFF. The CDR3 DNA sequence: TGCAGTGCTCCCCGACTAGCGGGGAGCTCCTACAATGAGCAGTTCTTC.

The table lists this clonotype with many counts. The chain combines TRBV9 with TRBJ2-5; 9 nucleotides align to TRBD1. CDR1 and CDR2 (germline): SGDLS, YYNGEE. J was trimmed by 3 bases and V by 0 bases; bases with no gene match: 12. There are 18 residues in the CDR3. The CDR3 sequence: CASSVGGQGRLLKETQYF. In DNA, the CDR3 is TGTGCCAGCAGCGTAGGAGGACAGGGGCGCCTCCTGAAAGAGACCCAGTACTTC.

This clonotype was recorded a few times. The chain uses TRBV20-1 and TRBJ1-1; no firm D call. The germline V gene has CDR1 DFQATT and CDR2 SNEGSKA (reference sequence). The CDR3 is made up of 14 amino acids. The ends were cut back, 0 bases at V and 2 bases at J, with 10 bases in the middle. The DNA of the CDR3 is TGCAGTGCTAGAGAAGTTCGCCCAAACACTGAAGCTTTCTTT. Encoded protein: CSAREVRPNTEAFF.

This clonotype has a count of ten or more. The chain combines TRBV2 with TRBJ1-5; 9 positions match TRBD1. Unmatched junction bases numbered 6, after V lost 5 bases and J lost 7 bases. The CDR3 runs 14 residues. Germline V lookup: CDR1 SNHLY, CDR2 FYNNEI. CDR3 protein: CASSTGGAGQPQHF. In DNA, the CDR3 is TGTGCCAGCAGTACAGGGGGCGCAGGGCAGCCCCAGCATTTT.

This clonotype was seen ten or more times. The J gene is TRBJ2-7, the V gene TRBV7-2; D unresolved. Germline loops: CDR1 SGHTA, CDR2 FQGNSA. This CDR3 contains 14 residues. V lost 4 bases and J lost 3, with 13 bases in between. The CDR3 DNA reads TGTGCCAGCAGCTCAAGCCTGGGTAGCTACGAGCAGTACTTC. Protein sequence: CASSSSLGSYEQYF.

V and J are TRBV11-2 and TRBJ2-3, with 11 bases lining up with TRBD2. The CDR3 is 14 residues long. The V gene's germline CDR1 is SGHAT and CDR2 FQNNGV. V lost 5 bases, J lost 3 bases, and 1 base stayed unmatched. This chain's CDR3 is CASSRTSGTDTQYF. The CDR3 DNA sequence: TGTGCCAGCAGCCGGACTAGCGGGACAGATACGCAGTATTTT.